The 22 T cell receptor beta chains below were found in one sample sequenced in a study of post-analysis software for immune sequencing data. Study-wide points: In patients, TRBV5-6, TRBV5-1 and TRBV20-1 belonged to five or six TRBV segments found more frequently than in controls.

TCR beta cDNA libraries included unique molecular identifiers. TCRdb called the PCR reads again in MiXCR, with one record for every CDR3 protein. The data show approximately 660,000 distinct CDR3 sequences, about 60% seen once. No cognate antigen is known for these TCRs. Sequenced material: blood. These TCRs come from a girl aged 2 to 10 with multiple sclerosis.

The chain has TRBV20-1 and TRBJ1-5, with 8 bases lining up with TRBD1. Germline V gene lookup returns CDR1 DFQATT and CDR2 SNEGSKA (reference sequence). This CDR3 has 19 amino acids. The junction had 16 bases not matched to a gene; V was cut back by 3 bases and J by 0 bases. Here the CDR3 DNA reads TGCAGTGCTAGGATATTTCGGGGACAGGATCCCATTAGCAATCAGCCCCAGCATTTT. Translating gives CSARIFRGQDPISNQPQHF.

This clonotype was recorded a few times. This rearrangement joins TRBV29-1 to TRBJ1-1; 7 bases are a match to TRBD1. V gave up 6 bases and J gave up 6 bases; unmatched junction bases: 7. The CDR3 loop spans 12 amino acids. Germline values: CDR1 SQVTM, CDR2 ANQGSEA. The CDR3 DNA reads TGCAGCGTCCAACAGGGGAGCGCTGAAGCTTTCTTT. As protein: CSVQQGSAEAFF.

The chain is built from TRBV29-1 and TRBJ2-5; the D is unclear. With 6 bases removed from V and 2 bases from J, the gap between germline ends came to 13 bases. CDR1 and CDR2 from the germline V gene are SQVTM and ANQGSEA. The CDR3 totals 13 residues. CDR3 bases: TGCAGCGTAGAACCAGTAGCACAAGAGACCCAGTACTTC. Protein product: CSVEPVAQETQYF.

This clonotype has just a few counts. This chain connects TRBV6-5 to TRBJ2-3; D is perhaps TRBD1 (6 bases). The V end lost 7 bases, the J end lost 8 bases, and 22 bases lay between the germline ends. The CDR3 spans 15 residues. Germline V gene data show CDR1 as MNHEY and CDR2 as SVGAGI. CDR3 sequence: CASNSDRSSRGTQYF. The CDR3 DNA is TGTGCCAGCAACTCGGACAGATCAAGTCGTGGTACGCAGTATTTT.

This chain links TRBV29-1 with TRBJ2-7; 12 nucleotides match TRBD2. CDR1 and CDR2 (germline): SQVTM, ANQGSEA. The CDR3 contains 14 residues. J lost 3 bases, V lost 5 bases, and 5 bases had no gene match. The CDR3 DNA sequence: TGCAGCGTTATGGGACTAGCGGGCATCTACGAGCAGTACTTC. Translating gives CSVMGLAGIYEQYF.

The V gene is TRBV2, the J gene TRBJ2-7; no definite D call. Trimming shortened V by 7 bases and J by 2 bases, and 12 bases separated the two germline ends. The CDR3 is 13 residues long. Germline V CDR1 and CDR2: SNHLY, FYNNEI. CDR3 in amino acids: CASNIAVAYEQYF. CDR3 bases: TGTGCCAGCAACATCGCTGTAGCCTACGAGCAGTACTTC.

Notes on this clonotype: One end of the junction is discordant with germline, which a read error may explain. V gene TRBV20-1 combines with J gene TRBJ2-3; TRBD2 matches 7 bases. CDR1 is DFQATT and CDR2 is SNEGSKA in the germline V gene (reference sequence). This CDR3 has 15 residues. CDR3 bases: TGCAGTGCTAGTCCGAGCGGGGAGGTTCCTGATATGCAGTATTTT. The encoded protein is CSASPSGEVPDMQYF.

The gene calls are TRBV28 and TRBJ2-1, with D unclear. Germline-derived CDR1 and CDR2 are MDHEN and SYDVKM. The length of the CDR3 is 11 residues. Trimming pared 4 bases from V and 9 bases from J, leaving 7 bases between. The CDR3 loop reads CASSSLSEQFF. CDR3 DNA: TGTGCCAGCAGTTCCTTGTCTGAGCAGTTCTTC.

The chain links TRBV15 to TRBJ1-4; no clear D gene. The length of the CDR3 is 11 residues. The germline V gene has CDR1 LNHNV and CDR2 YYDKDF (reference sequence). Trimming took 1 base from V and 8 from J, leaving 2 bases between them. The CDR3 sequence: CATSRGEKLFF. In DNA form, the CDR3 reads TGTGCCACCAGCAGAGGCGAAAAACTGTTTTTT.

The chain couples TRBV6-5 to TRBJ1-5; a possible D gene is TRBD1 (6 bases). Trimming stripped 0 bases from V and 8 bases from J, with 11 bases between. This CDR3 is built from 14 residues. Germline CDR1 is MNHEY and CDR2 is SVGAGI. CDR3 loop: CASSYSGGLEPQHF. Here the CDR3 DNA reads TGTGCCAGCAGTTACTCTGGGGGGCTGGAGCCCCAGCATTTT.

This chain joins TRBV6-6 and TRBJ1-1; 7 positions agree with TRBD1. Losses at the gene ends were 6 bases for V and 1 base for J; bases not matched to a gene: 5. Per germline, CDR1 MNHNY and CDR2 SVGAGI (reference sequence). This CDR3 is 14 amino acids long. The CDR3 region is CASRRTGANTEAFF. Here the CDR3 DNA reads TGTGCCAGCAGGCGGACAGGTGCGAACACTGAAGCTTTCTTT.

The chain couples TRBV20-1 to TRBJ2-3, with D unclear. V lost 4 bases and J 7 bases, leaving 12 bases between the germline ends. This CDR3 spans 12 amino acids. Germline values: CDR1 DFQATT, CDR2 SNEGSKA (reference sequence). In DNA, the CDR3 is TGCAGTGCTAAATTGGACGGAAATACGCAGTATTTT. As protein: CSAKLDGNTQYF.

The chain recombines TRBV6-6 with TRBJ2-3; no firm D call. Germline assignment: CDR1 MNHNY and CDR2 SVGAGI (reference sequence). The V end lost 2 bases, the J end lost 3 bases, and 9 bases lay between the germline ends. The length of the CDR3 is 14 residues. The CDR3 protein is CASSYGGGTDTQYF. CDR3 DNA: TGTGCCAGCAGTTACGGTGGTGGGACAGATACGCAGTATTTT.

This clonotype was recorded at least ten times. The chain uses TRBV7-9 and TRBJ1-1; 8 bases match TRBD1. The CDR3 length is 15 residues. The J segment lost 5 bases and the V segment lost 5 bases, leaving 10 bases of the junction unmatched. From germline, CDR1 is SEHNR and CDR2 FQNEAQ (reference sequence). Here the CDR3 reads CASSPAGTGGTEAFF. The CDR3 coding sequence is TGTGCCAGCAGCCCTGCAGGGACAGGCGGGACTGAAGCTTTCTTT.

CDR3 nucleotides: TGCAGTGCTAGTCGGCTAGCGGGAAACCTGGCCAAAAACATTCAGTACTTC. This sequence encodes CSASRLAGNLAKNIQYF. The chain has TRBV20-1 and TRBJ2-4, with TRBD2 matching 9 bases. Germline CDR1 reads DFQATT; CDR2 reads SNEGSKA (reference sequence). This CDR3 has 17 amino acids. V was clipped by 3 bases and J by 1 base; unmatched bases: 10.

The genes are TRBV20-1 and TRBJ2-1, with 8 nucleotides matching TRBD2. The germline V gene encodes CDR1 DFQATT and CDR2 SNEGSKA (reference sequence). CDR3 size: 13 residues. This CDR3 reads CRATSVTYNEQFF. In DNA, the CDR3 is TGCAGGGCGACTAGCGTAACCTACAATGAGCAGTTCTTC.

The rearrangement links TRBV10-2 to TRBJ1-1; D uncertain. Trimming shortened V by 4 bases and J by 5 bases, and 14 bases separated the two germline ends. Germline V gene data show CDR1 as WSHSY and CDR2 as SAAADI. CDR3 length equals 14 residues. The CDR3 coding sequence is TGCGCCAGCAGTGTATCCCCGGCGGAAACTGAAGCTTTCTTT. It yields the protein CASSVSPAETEAFF.

The chain links TRBV14 to TRBJ2-3, with 11 nucleotides matching TRBD2. CDR1 is SGHDN and CDR2 is FVKESK in the germline V gene. V lost 3 bases and J lost 2; bases outside the gene matches: 10. The CDR3 sequence is 18 residues long. CDR3 bases: TGTGCCAGCAGCCAGGGGGTCAGGACTAGCGGGCCCACAGATACGCAGTATTTT. This translates into CASSQGVRTSGPTDTQYF.

CDR3 nucleotides: TGTGCCAGCAGCTTAGCGCAACCCTCTGTGGGACATACGCAGTATTTT. Its protein is CASSLAQPSVGHTQYF. V gene TRBV7-2 combines with J gene TRBJ2-3, with D perhaps TRBD1 or TRBD2 (5 bases each). The CDR3 sequence is 16 residues long. V lost 0 bases and J lost 7, with 17 bases in between. CDR1 and CDR2 (germline): SGHTA, FQGNSA. The variable domain in full, with the rest retrieved from reference TRBV7-2 and TRBJ2-3, is GAGVSQSPSNKVTEKGKDVELRCDPISGHTALYWYRQSLGQGLEFLIYFQGNSAPDKSGLPSDRFSAERTGGSVSTLTIQRTQQEDSAVYLCASSLAQPSVGHTQYFGPGTRLTVL.

This chain connects TRBV6-4 to TRBJ2-3, with 7 bases that match TRBD1. The J segment lost 2 bases and the V segment lost 8 bases, leaving 4 bases of the junction unmatched. CDR1 MRHNA and CDR2 SNTAGT come from the germline V gene. The CDR3 loop spans 13 amino acids. The CDR3 is CASRDRNTDTQYF. The CDR3 bases are TGTGCCAGCCGGGACAGAAACACAGATACGCAGTATTTT.

Only a few counts were recorded for this clonotype. The V and J genes are TRBV7-2 and TRBJ1-1; 7 bases align to TRBD1. The CDR3 covers 14 residues. Germline CDR1 and CDR2: SGHTA and FQGNSA. V lost 4 bases and J lost 0; bases outside the gene matches: 2. The CDR3 DNA follows: TGTGCCAGCAGCTCGACAGGGATGAACACTGAAGCTTTCTTT. Translating gives CASSSTGMNTEAFF.

The V gene is TRBV2, the J gene TRBJ1-1; D is unresolved. The CDR3 is 14 amino acids. The germline V gene encodes CDR1 SNHLY and CDR2 FYNNEI. V was clipped by 2 bases and J by 0 bases, with 7 bases between them. In nucleotides, the CDR3 is TGTGCCAGCAGTGAATTCTCAGTGAACACTGAAGCTTTCTTT. This gives the protein CASSEFSVNTEAFF.